The T cell receptor beta chain described here comes from a study of blood T cells in healthy people across ages. Study findings and constraints: With age, beta diversity per million T cells declined roughly linearly, significantly by 30 to 40.

Trimming left V 5 bases short and J 2 bases short, with 8 bases between. This CDR3 contains 13 residues. Germline V gene sequence: CDR1 SGHDT, CDR2 YYEEEE. Points on this clonotype: Its antigen is currently unknown.

The use of a sample-barcoded 5' primer and a J-beta primer mix characterized a second PCR of roughly 6 to 11 cycles. A tag from a template-switch adaptor with 12 random nucleotides marked each cDNA molecule. TCRdb re-called the 5' RACE reads through MiXCR, storing one row per CDR3 protein. Here the sample spans approximately 770,000 distinct CDR3 sequences, roughly 60% being singletons. The rearrangement links TRBV5-6 to TRBJ2-1; no clear D. Input material: blood. The sequence was obtained from a man aged 25-45 years in good health. The CDR3 sequence is CASSMTPYNEQFF. The CDR3 bases are TGTGCCAGCAGTATGACTCCCTACAATGAGCAGTTCTTC.